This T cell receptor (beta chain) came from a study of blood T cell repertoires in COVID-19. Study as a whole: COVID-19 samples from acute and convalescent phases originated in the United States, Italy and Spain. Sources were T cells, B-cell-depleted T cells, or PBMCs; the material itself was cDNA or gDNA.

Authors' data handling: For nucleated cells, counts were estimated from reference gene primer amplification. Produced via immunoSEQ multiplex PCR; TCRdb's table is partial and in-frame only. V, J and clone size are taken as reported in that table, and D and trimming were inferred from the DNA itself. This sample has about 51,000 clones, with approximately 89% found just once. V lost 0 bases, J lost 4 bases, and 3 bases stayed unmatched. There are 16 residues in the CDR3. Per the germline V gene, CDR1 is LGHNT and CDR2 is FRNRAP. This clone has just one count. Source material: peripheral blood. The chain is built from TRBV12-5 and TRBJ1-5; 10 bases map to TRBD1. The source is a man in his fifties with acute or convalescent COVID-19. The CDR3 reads CASGLVRTGGNQPQHF. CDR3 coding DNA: TGTGCTAGTGGTTTGGTACGGACAGGGGGAAATCAGCCCCAGCATTTT.